This T cell receptor (beta chain) emerged from a study of T cells in narcolepsy. Findings and caveats of the study: Comparing one patient's CSF and blood CD4+ clonotypes highlighted HCRT- and TRIB2-specific autoreactive clonotypes. In some patient and control memory CD4+ samples, autoreactive clones were absent. Reportedly, autoreactive clonotypes were serially detected in patients' blood but not controls'.

V lost 2 bases to trimming and J lost 3 bases, with 14 bases between them. The V gene's germline CDR1 is MNHEY and CDR2 SVGAGI. CDR3 size: 15 residues. This clone turned up a few times. What it binds is not known. Generated by immunoSEQ multiplex PCR, the TCRdb table keeps only in-frame clones and is missing some. The sample comprises about 27,000 clones, around nine tenths of which are singletons, and 1.1% rests with the top ten. The TCR was taken from a human donor with narcolepsy. This chain joins TRBV6-5 and TRBJ2-7; D may be TRBD2 (5 bases). Sample: CD45RA- memory CD4+ T cells from PBMCs. CDR3 bases: TGTGCCAGCAGTTACAGGCGGGCCCCGGACTACGAGCAGTACTTC. Translating it yields CASSYRRAPDYEQYF.